This T cell receptor (beta chain) was found in a study of blood T cells in healthy people across ages. General observations from the study: Donor CMV status was unknown, possibly confounding expanded clonotype changes.

Points on this clonotype: Its specificity is not known.

Primers used in a second PCR of about 6 to 11 cycles were a sample-barcoded 5' primer and a J-beta primer mix. TCRdb recomputed calls from the 5' RACE reads with MiXCR, one row per CDR3 protein. The profile covers about 1.1 million distinct CDR3 sequences, with approximately 38% appearing a single time and 10% to 15% taken by the ten largest. Germline V CDR1 and CDR2: DFQATT, SNEGSKA (reference sequence). The CDR3 totals 13 residues. The sample was blood. V and J are TRBV20-1 and TRBJ2-7; the match to TRBD1 covers 9 bases. Near its end, the DNA agrees better with TRBJ2-5, so the J call may be wrong. The receptor's source is a man aged 18 to 30 in good health. The CDR3 loop reads CSARRGQGQTQYF. The DNA of the CDR3 is TGCAGTGCTAGAAGGGGACAGGGTCAGACCCAGTACTTC.